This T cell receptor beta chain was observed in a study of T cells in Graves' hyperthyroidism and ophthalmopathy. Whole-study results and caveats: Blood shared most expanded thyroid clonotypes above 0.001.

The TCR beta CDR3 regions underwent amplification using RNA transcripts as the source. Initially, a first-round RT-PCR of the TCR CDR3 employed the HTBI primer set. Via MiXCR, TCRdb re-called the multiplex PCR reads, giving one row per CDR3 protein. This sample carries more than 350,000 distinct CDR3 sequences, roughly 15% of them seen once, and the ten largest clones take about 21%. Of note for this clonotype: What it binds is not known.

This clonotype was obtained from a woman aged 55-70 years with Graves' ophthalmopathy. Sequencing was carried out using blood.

Here the CDR3 reads CSAYGGETDTQYF. CDR3 sequence (DNA): TGCAGTGCCTATGGGGGGGAGACAGATACGCAGTATTTT. The chain recombines TRBV20-1 with TRBJ2-3, with 7 positions matching TRBD2. The germline CDR1 and CDR2 sequences are DFQATT and SNEGSKA (reference sequence). This CDR3 has 13 residues. Trimming took 6 bases from V and 3 from J; bases not matched to a gene: 6.